This entry is about one T cell receptor beta chain. Its binding antigen is unknown. No per-base quality is available; no much larger clone lies one base away. In Seattle, one collaborating source enrolled patients while the infection was active and tracked those patients longitudinally over the course of disease. Whole blood was collected in K2EDTA tubes by collaborating institutions according to the institutions' own protocols. For TCRbeta analysis, collaborators shipped samples in one of three forms: frozen whole blood, isolated PBMCs, or DNA extracted from either of those sample types. The immunoSEQ Assay, a bias-controlled multiplex PCR, was used to amplify TCRbeta CDR3 regions from genomic DNA. Per the source publication's procedure: Within the assay, amplification of reference gene primers was used to estimate how many nucleated cells each sample contained. To quantify the absolute abundance of each unique TCRbeta CDR3 rearrangement, sequence reads were collapsed and filtered. For each sample, productive Simpson clonality was calculated as the square root of Simpson's diversity index across productive rearrangements. The table was pulled from immuneACCESS by TCRdb, which kept in-frame rearrangements only. Such tables lose some clones; where checked, under half of the loss comes from unresolved V genes, and the rest has no known cause. V and J calls and clone size are those listed in that table; D and trimming were worked out from the DNA. For this sample the table gives 250,000 to 350,000 clones, of which about nine tenths were detected only once. Together, the top ten hold approximately 11% of the sample.

This entry comes from a study of blood T cell repertoires in COVID-19 (dated by TCRdb to 2020 to 2021). Some background on the complete study: Collaborator samples came from the United States, Italy and Spain and covered acute and convalescent phases of COVID-19. The prospective study material was composed of cDNA or gDNA derived from T cells, B-cell-depleted T cells, or PBMCs. Deeply sampled blood TCRbeta repertoires from subjects exposed to, actively infected with, or recovered from COVID-19 were included in the dataset. The repertoires were released in a freely available public database intended as a resource for research on the immune response to SARS-CoV-2. Samples came from the ongoing ImmuneRACE study (first 160 participants) plus 1,254 subjects from 6 global collaborators. A de-identified subject ID, COVID-19 status, age in years and sex were almost always included in the sample metadata. HLA class I and class II types, where available, came from metadata supplied by the sample provider rather than from assay-based typing.

What the work shows at the level of the full study, not this receptor alone: The amount of clinical and demographic metadata varied by source and participant and was provided uncurated.

The germline V gene (reference sequence) supplies CDR1 MNHEY and CDR2 SMNVEV. The V end loses 2 bases and the J end loses 1 base, and a stretch of 6 bases separates them. The CDR3 goes from the cysteine to the phenylalanine over 13 residues. Left in the record is the CDR3 DNA by itself, 39 bases read in frame from the first base. The rearranged chain carries TRBV27 and TRBJ2-7, with no confident D gene call. What was sequenced was peripheral blood. The sequence derives from a woman aged 25-40 years with COVID-19, enrolled during active disease. The DNA sequence follows: TGTGCCAGCAGTTTAACAGATTCCTACGAGCAGTACTTC. It specifies CASSLTDSYEQYF.